The next 19 T cell receptor beta chains were all read from a single sample in a study of OX40 agonist ivuxolimab in advanced cancers. Only in-frame clones appear in the TCRdb table, and some are missing; sequencing was by immunoSEQ multiplex PCR. The sample carries 84,000 or so clones, 75% to 95% recorded once. The sample in question was CD4+ or CD8+ T cells sorted from blood, obtained in a trial of the OX40 agonist ivuxolimab. The receptor source for this set is an adult with an advanced solid tumor such as melanoma, head and neck, liver or kidney cancer.

J is TRBJ2-3 and V is TRBV18; TRBD2 matches at 8 bases. This CDR3 region has 15 residues. After removal of 4 bases from V and 3 bases from J, the junction contained 6 bases not matched to a gene. Germline assignment: CDR1 KGHSH and CDR2 LQKENI. The CDR3: CASSRASGGTDTQYF. Written as DNA, the CDR3 is TGTGCCAGCTCACGGGCGAGCGGGGGAACAGATACGCAGTATTTT.

The CDR3 protein is CASSPPRREGIQYF. CDR3 DNA sequence: TGTGCCAGCAGCCCCCCCCGGCGGGAGGGCATTCAGTACTTC. V is TRBV11-3 and J is TRBJ2-4, with 9 positions matching TRBD2. Germline V lookup: CDR1 SGHNT, CDR2 YENEEA. The CDR3 runs to 14 residues. V lost 5 bases to trimming and J lost 9 bases; unmatched junction nucleotides: 8.

The chain employs TRBV7-8 and TRBJ1-5, with 8 positions matching TRBD1. Germline V CDR1 and CDR2: SGHVS, FQNEAQ. The junction had 14 bases not matched to a gene; V was cut back by 4 bases and J by 0 bases. The CDR3 loop spans 19 amino acids. The CDR3 protein is CASSYEPLQGALSNQPQHF. The CDR3 region has the DNA TGTGCCAGCAGCTACGAACCCCTCCAGGGGGCGCTTAGCAATCAGCCCCAGCATTTT.

The CDR3 coding sequence is TGTGCCAGCAGAATCGGACAGGGTTCCTACGAGCAGTACTTC. Its translation is CASRIGQGSYEQYF. V and J are TRBV6-5 and TRBJ2-7, with TRBD1 matching over 8 bases. The J segment lost 1 base and the V segment lost 6 bases, leaving 5 bases of the junction unmatched. CDR1 MNHEY and CDR2 SVGAGI come from the germline V gene. CDR3 length: 14 amino acids.

The chain joins TRBV21-1 to TRBJ1-2; no DNA check was done on the table's D call, TRBD1. TRBV21-1 is a documented pseudogene. The CDR3 is 23 residues long. The CDR3 DNA follows: TGTGCCAGCAGCAAAAACGAAAGGACAGGGTACCCAATAGAACCCGAACTTAACTATGGCTACACCTTC. As protein: CASSKNERTGYPIEPELNYGYTF.

Written as DNA, the CDR3 is TGTGCCAGCAGCTTAGCGTGGGGGACAGCCATGAACACTGAAGCTTTCTTT. The encoded protein is CASSLAWGTAMNTEAFF. The rearrangement uses TRBV7-2 and TRBJ1-1; 7 bases line up with TRBD1. The V segment lost 0 bases and the J segment 0 bases; nucleotides outside the gene matches: 7. The germline V gene encodes CDR1 SGHTA and CDR2 FQGNSA. This CDR3 region has 17 residues.

This chain links TRBV5-1 with TRBJ1-5; a possible D gene is TRBD1 (5 bases). Germline V gene sequence: CDR1 SGHRS, CDR2 YFSETQ. The CDR3 has 14 residues. Between the trimmed V and J ends, which lost 4 bases and 5 bases, there was a span of 13 bases. CDR3 DNA: TGCGCCAGCAGCAAAGGACAACCCGATCAGCCCCAGCATTTT. It yields the protein CASSKGQPDQPQHF.

The chain uses TRBV11-3 and TRBJ1-1, with D possibly TRBD1 on 6 matching bases. The CDR3 consists of 14 residues. CDR1 and CDR2 from the germline V gene are SGHNT and YENEEA. The V end lost 3 bases, the J end lost 1 base, and 9 bases lay between the germline ends. CDR3 nucleotide sequence: TGTGCCAGCAGCTTTCGGGGGCAGAACACTGAAGCTTTCTTT. It specifies CASSFRGQNTEAFF.

The chain is built from TRBV27 and TRBJ2-3; no clear D. The ends were cut back, 3 bases at V and 2 bases at J, with 15 bases in the middle. This CDR3 comprises 16 residues. Per germline, CDR1 MNHEY and CDR2 SMNVEV (reference sequence). The CDR3 reads CASSLAGRITTDTQYF. CDR3 in DNA: TGTGCCAGCAGTTTGGCTGGACGTATAACCACAGATACGCAGTATTTT.

This rearrangement joins TRBV7-2 to TRBJ2-3, with 10 nucleotides matching TRBD2. Germline V gives CDR1 SGHTA, CDR2 FQGNSA. Trimming at V came to 5 bases and at J to 4 bases, leaving 12 bases not matched to a gene. The CDR3 extends over 17 amino acids. CDR3 sequence reads: CASSQRVGLAGADTQYF. The CDR3 coding sequence is TGTGCCAGCAGCCAACGGGTAGGGCTAGCGGGAGCAGATACGCAGTATTTT. Based on the CDR3 plus reference TRBV7-2 and TRBJ2-3, the full variable domain is GAGVSQSPSNKVTEKGKDVELRCDPISGHTALYWYRQSLGQGLEFLIYFQGNSAPDKSGLPSDRFSAERTGGSVSTLTIQRTQQEDSAVYLCASSQRVGLAGADTQYFGPGTRLTVL.

The chain links TRBV7-2 to TRBJ2-7; the D gene is possibly TRBD2 (7 bases). CDR3 length: 14 amino acids. Trimming took 1 base from V and 4 from J, leaving 11 bases between them. CDR1 and CDR2 from the germline V gene are SGHTA and FQGNSA. In DNA, the CDR3 is TGTGCCAGCAGCTTAGTGAGGGGGGGGTACGAGCAGTACTTC. Protein sequence: CASSLVRGGYEQYF.

V usage is TRBV5-4 and J usage is TRBJ1-4; D is unresolved. The CDR3 is made up of 14 amino acids. V gave up 0 bases and J gave up 6 bases, with 9 bases separating them. The germline V gene encodes CDR1 SGHNT and CDR2 YYREEE (reference sequence). This CDR3 reads CASSLGTVDEKLFF. CDR3 DNA sequence: TGTGCCAGCAGCTTGGGAACCGTGGATGAAAAACTGTTTTTT.

The chain is built from TRBV11-3 and TRBJ2-1; D is uncertain. This CDR3 region has 16 residues. The ends were cut back, 1 base at V and 2 bases at J, with 12 bases in the middle. From germline, CDR1 is SGHNT and CDR2 YENEEA. The CDR3 nucleotides read TGTGCCAGCAGCTTAGGAGGAACCCGAACCTACAATGAGCAGTTCTTC. It encodes CASSLGGTRTYNEQFF.

V and J are TRBV28 and TRBJ1-2; D is uncertain. Germline-derived CDR1 and CDR2 are MDHEN and SYDVKM. CDR3 size: 12 residues. V lost 6 bases to trimming and J lost 5 bases, with 10 bases between them. Here the CDR3 reads CASSGQHYGYTF. CDR3 nucleotides: TGTGCCAGCAGCGGTCAGCATTATGGCTACACCTTC.

V is TRBV4-3 and J is TRBJ2-3; tentative D call: TRBD2 (7 bases). Germline V gene sequence: CDR1 LGHNA, CDR2 YSLEER. V was cut by 5 bases and J by 3 bases, with 15 bases left in between. CDR3 length equals 15 residues. CDR3 loop: CASSLGGAGTDTQYF. CDR3 in DNA: TGCGCCAGCAGCTTAGGGGGGGCGGGTACAGATACGCAGTATTTT.

The rearrangement uses TRBV30 and TRBJ2-3; D might be TRBD2 (6 bases). The V gene lost 0 bases and the J gene lost 8 bases, with 18 bases spanning the gap. The CDR3 covers 15 residues. The V gene's germline CDR1 is GTSNPN and CDR2 SVGIG (reference sequence). CDR3 coding DNA: TGTGCCTGGAGTGTACGAAGGGGTTGGAGGGGTACGCAGTATTTT. This gives the protein CAWSVRRGWRGTQYF.

The gene calls are TRBV5-6 and TRBJ2-3; D is unresolved. Trimming removed 0 bases from V and 2 bases from J, with 10 bases in between. CDR3 length: 15 amino acids. Germline V gene sequence: CDR1 SGHDT, CDR2 YYEEEE. The CDR3 DNA reads as TGTGCCAGCAGCTTGGGAGGTCCTCACACAGATACGCAGTATTTT. Protein sequence: CASSLGGPHTDTQYF.

The V call is TRBV11-3, the J call TRBJ2-3; possible D gene TRBD1, 5 bases. The CDR3 is 15 amino acids. CDR1 is SGHNT, CDR2 YENEEA, per germline. Trimming stripped 7 bases from V and 5 bases from J, with 19 bases between. The CDR3 DNA reads as TGTGCCAGCAAGACATATGTAGGGGCCGGAGATACGCAGTATTTT. Protein sequence: CASKTYVGAGDTQYF.

The chain recombines TRBV11-2 with TRBJ2-5; 10 nucleotides match TRBD2. The V gene end was trimmed by 5 bases and the J gene end by 4 bases; junction bases not matched to a gene: 7. The germline gives CDR1 SGHAT, CDR2 FQNNGV. This CDR3 is 15 amino acids long. The CDR3 bases are TGTGCCAGCAGCCTCATTTTAGCGGGGGGAGAGACCCAGTACTTC. Its protein is CASSLILAGGETQYF.